This paragraph reports one T cell receptor beta chain. Only Caucasian adults living in Nashville, Tennessee served as donors. Genomic DNA for unsorted samples, which was extracted with the QIAamp DNA Blood Mini kit, came from around 100 million PBMCs. The V end was cut by 6 bases, the J end by 5 bases, with 17 bases between. The CDR3 is made up of 15 amino acids. Germline CDR1 and CDR2: MDHEN and SYDVKM. The data were obtained in a study of shared clonotypes between healthy human individuals. Genomic DNA of every subset was divided equally among multiple immunoSEQ plates. Methods used by the authors: Filtering was not the same, since immunoSEQ gave junction-only sequences without quality scores. The repertoire was sequenced with immunoSEQ multiplex PCR; TCRdb's copy has only in-frame clones and lacks some. V and J calls and clone size come straight from that table; D and trimming were deduced from the DNA. The sample lists about 480,000 clones; approximately 79% were seen once.

The TCR was taken from a middle-aged woman in good health. Some clones in this sample may be carry-over from other donors' samples. V gene TRBV28 combines with J gene TRBJ2-1; D gene uncertain. The sequencing input was PBMCs. The CDR3 region has the DNA TGTGCCAGCAGACTAAGGAAATTGAGCGACAATGAGCAGTTCTTC. As protein: CASRLRKLSDNEQFF.